Following are 12 T cell receptor beta chains from one sample sequenced in a study of CD8+ T cells in alopecia areata. Treatment in this sample: oral pan-JAK inhibitor, 5-10 mg twice daily. Extracted RNA was reverse transcribed into cDNA, the sequencing template. Measured with immunoSEQ multiplex PCR; TCRdb has only the in-frame clones, and not every one. The profile shows fewer than 250,000 clones, over 40% of them singletons. Sequences were derived from CD4+ T cells sorted from blood, sampled around week 37, from a patient treated with tofacitinib. The receptors come from a human donor with alopecia areata.

V usage is TRBV29-1 and J usage is TRBJ2-1; D call uncertain. The CDR3 extends over 9 amino acids. Germline V gene data show CDR1 as SQVTM and CDR2 as ANQGSEA. The CDR3 sequence: CRSYNEQFF. The DNA of the CDR3 is TGCAGAAGTTACAATGAGCAGTTCTTC.

The chain is built from TRBV7-9 and TRBJ2-2, with D unresolved. The germline V gene has CDR1 SEHNR and CDR2 FQNEAQ (reference sequence). V was trimmed by 1 base and J by 6 bases, leaving 9 bases between them. This CDR3 spans 14 amino acids. Written as DNA, the CDR3 is TGTGCCAGCAGCTTAGGACTGGTGTCCGGGGAGCTGTTTTTT. Its protein is CASSLGLVSGELFF. Full variable domain (rest looked up from reference TRBV7-9 and TRBJ2-2): DTGVSQNPRHKITKRGQNVTFRCDPISEHNRLYWYRQTLGQGPEFLTYFQNEAQLEKSRLLSDRFSAERPKGSFSTLEIQRTEQGDSAMYLCASSLGLVSGELFFGEGSRLTVL.

The J gene is TRBJ2-7, the V gene TRBV6-5; possibly TRBD1 for D (5 bases). Germline V gene sequence: CDR1 MNHEY, CDR2 SVGAGI. The length of the CDR3 is 13 residues. Trimming left V 0 bases short and J 6 bases short, with 9 bases between. This chain's CDR3 is CASSYSLGREQYF. Written as DNA, the CDR3 is TGTGCCAGCAGTTACTCATTGGGGCGCGAGCAGTACTTC.

The gene calls are TRBV5-1 and TRBJ2-5; D possibly corresponds to TRBD1 (5 bases). Per the germline V gene, CDR1 is SGHRS and CDR2 is YFSETQ. V dropped 4 bases and J dropped 1 base, with 8 bases sitting between them. The CDR3 totals 13 residues. CDR3 in amino acids: CASSPDSQETQYF. The CDR3 DNA reads TGCGCCAGCAGCCCTGACAGCCAAGAGACCCAGTACTTC.

As regards this clone: The identical CDR3 is also encoded by other nucleotide sequences in the sample. This rearrangement joins TRBV9 to TRBJ2-2; D is unresolved. Germline V CDR1 and CDR2: SGDLS, YYNGEE. The CDR3 contains 15 residues. Trimming took off 2 bases at V and 2 bases at J, with 10 bases between the two ends. The CDR3 protein is CASSVGAANTGELFF. In nucleotides, the CDR3 is TGTGCCAGCAGCGTTGGTGCGGCCAACACCGGGGAGCTGTTTTTT.

This clone has a handful of counts. The chain employs TRBV19 and TRBJ2-7; 9 bases are shared with TRBD1. The length of the CDR3 is 12 residues. Trimming cost V 6 bases and J 9 bases; bases outside gene matches: 6. CDR1 LNHDA and CDR2 SQIVND come from the germline V gene (reference sequence). CDR3 nucleotide sequence: TGTGCCAGTAGCGAGTTGGGACAGGGGCAGTACTTC. Translation: CASSELGQGQYF. Full variable domain (remainder filled in from reference TRBV19 and TRBJ2-7): DGGITQSPKYLFRKEGQNVTLSCEQNLNHDAMYWYRQDPGQGLRLIYYSQIVNDFQKGDIAEGYSVSREKKESFPLTVTSAQKNPTAFYLCASSELGQGQYFGPGTRLTVT.

V is TRBV14 and J is TRBJ2-5; weak D call: TRBD2 (6 bases). Trimming took off 2 bases at V and 2 bases at J, with 12 bases between the two ends. Germline V CDR1 and CDR2: SGHDN, FVKESK. CDR3 length equals 15 residues. The CDR3 is CASSQPGLLQETQYF. CDR3 sequence (DNA): TGTGCCAGCAGCCAACCGGGACTCCTGCAAGAGACCCAGTACTTC.

The chain couples TRBV5-1 to TRBJ2-1, with D possibly being TRBD2 (7 bases). V gave up 3 bases and J gave up 7 bases, with 17 bases separating them. Germline V CDR1 and CDR2: SGHRS, YFSETQ. The CDR3 covers 15 residues. This CDR3 is CASSWGLTGGNEQFF. In DNA form, the CDR3 reads TGCGCCAGCAGCTGGGGGCTGACGGGAGGTAATGAGCAGTTCTTC.

The chain is built from TRBV7-8 and TRBJ2-7; 9 bases align to TRBD2. Trimming at V came to 5 bases and at J to 0 bases, leaving 5 bases not matched to a gene. The CDR3 totals 15 residues. CDR1 and CDR2 from the germline V gene are SGHVS and FQNEAQ. The CDR3 sequence: CASSVEAGGSYEQYF. The DNA for the CDR3 is TGTGCCAGCAGCGTGGAAGCGGGGGGCTCCTACGAGCAGTACTTC.

The gene calls are TRBV9 and TRBJ2-4; no clear D gene. The germline V gene encodes CDR1 SGDLS and CDR2 YYNGEE. This CDR3 region has 15 residues. Deletions cut 1 base from V and 5 bases from J, with 13 bases between. For the CDR3, the DNA is TGTGCCAGCAGCGTACGCCCTCTTGGAGAAAACATTCAGTACTTC. This codes for CASSVRPLGENIQYF.

The chain combines TRBV19 with TRBJ1-2, with 12 bases lining up with TRBD1. The length of the CDR3 is 14 residues. With V trimmed by 9 bases and J by 8 bases, 10 bases remained unmatched. The germline V gene has CDR1 LNHDA and CDR2 SQIVND (reference sequence). The CDR3 DNA sequence: TGTGCCAGCGCTCCGGGACAGGGGGCGGCCGGCTACACCTTC. Encoded protein: CASAPGQGAAGYTF.

The rearrangement joins TRBV30 to TRBJ1-5; no definite D call. Germline assignment: CDR1 GTSNPN and CDR2 SVGIG (reference sequence). The CDR3 loop spans 13 amino acids. The V end lost 0 bases, the J end lost 2 bases, and 5 bases lay between the germline ends. CDR3: CAWSVIGNQPQHF. Written as DNA, the CDR3 is TGTGCCTGGAGTGTAATAGGCAATCAGCCCCAGCATTTT.